This T cell receptor (beta chain) was sequenced during a study of blood T cells in healthy people across ages. Whole-study results and caveats: It was held that the diversity estimates obtained from one million T cells were underestimates.

About this clonotype: The antigen is unknown.

Sample-barcoded 5' priming and a J-beta primer mix drove a second PCR of about 6 to 11 cycles. Each CDR3 protein gets one entry after TCRdb re-called the 5' RACE reads with MiXCR. The sample consists of some 700,000 distinct CDR3 sequences, about a fifth of them appearing once. Germline V gene sequence: CDR1 LNHNV, CDR2 YYDKDF (reference sequence). The CDR3 spans 14 residues. Trimming removed 6 bases from V and 2 bases from J; junction bases left unmatched: 6. Per-sample yields of isolated PBMCs were at least 6.5 million. This sequence was found in a man aged 65 to 85 in good health. Material: blood. The chain combines TRBV15 with TRBJ1-2; 7 bases fit TRBD1. The CDR3 nucleotides are TGTGCCACCAGTCCTAACAGGGGCAACTATGGCTACACCTTC. Translating gives CATSPNRGNYGYTF. Using reference TRBV15 and TRBJ1-2 for the parts outside the CDR3, the full variable domain is DAMVIQNPRYQVTQFGKPVTLSCSQTLNHNVMYWYQQKSSQAPKLLFHYYDKDFNNEADTPDNFQSRRPNTSFCFLDIRSPGLGDTAMYLCATSPNRGNYGYTFGSGTRLTVV.